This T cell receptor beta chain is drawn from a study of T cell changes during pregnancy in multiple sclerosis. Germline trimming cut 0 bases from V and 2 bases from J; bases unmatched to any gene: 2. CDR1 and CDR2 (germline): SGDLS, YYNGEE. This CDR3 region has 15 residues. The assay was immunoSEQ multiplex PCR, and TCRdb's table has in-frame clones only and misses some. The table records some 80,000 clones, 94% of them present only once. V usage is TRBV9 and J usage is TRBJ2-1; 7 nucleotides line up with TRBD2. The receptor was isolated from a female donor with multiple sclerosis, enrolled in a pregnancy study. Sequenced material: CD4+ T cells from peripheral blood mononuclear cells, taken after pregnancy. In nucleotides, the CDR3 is TGTGCCAGCAGCGTAGAGGGACTAACCTACAATGAGCAGTTCTTC. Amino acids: CASSVEGLTYNEQFF.